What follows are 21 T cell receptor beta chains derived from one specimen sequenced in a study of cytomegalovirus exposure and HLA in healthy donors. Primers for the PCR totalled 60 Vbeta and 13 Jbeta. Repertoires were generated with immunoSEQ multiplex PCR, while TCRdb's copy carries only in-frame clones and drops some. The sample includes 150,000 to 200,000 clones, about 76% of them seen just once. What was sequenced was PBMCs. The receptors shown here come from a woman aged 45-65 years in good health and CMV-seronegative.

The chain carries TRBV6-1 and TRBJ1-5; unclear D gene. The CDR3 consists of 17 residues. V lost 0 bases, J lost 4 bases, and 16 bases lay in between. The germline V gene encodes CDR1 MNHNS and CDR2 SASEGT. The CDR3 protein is CASSEAGGRSFNQPQHF. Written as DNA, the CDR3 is TGTGCCAGCAGTGAAGCAGGTGGCAGGTCGTTTAATCAGCCCCAGCATTTT.

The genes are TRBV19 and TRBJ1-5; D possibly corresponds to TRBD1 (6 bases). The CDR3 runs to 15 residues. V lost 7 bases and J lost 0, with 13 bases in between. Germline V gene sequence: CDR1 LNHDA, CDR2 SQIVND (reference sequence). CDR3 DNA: TGTGCCAGTATTCAGGGGACCTATAGCAATCAGCCCCAGCATTTT. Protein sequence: CASIQGTYSNQPQHF. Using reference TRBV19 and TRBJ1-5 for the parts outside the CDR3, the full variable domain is DGGITQSPKYLFRKEGQNVTLSCEQNLNHDAMYWYRQDPGQGLRLIYYSQIVNDFQKGDIAEGYSVSREKKESFPLTVTSAQKNPTAFYLCASIQGTYSNQPQHFGDGTRLSIL.

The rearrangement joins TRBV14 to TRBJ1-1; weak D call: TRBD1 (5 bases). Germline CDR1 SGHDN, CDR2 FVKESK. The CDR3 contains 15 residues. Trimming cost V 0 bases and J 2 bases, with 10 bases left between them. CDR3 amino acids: CASSQDWGVNTEAFF. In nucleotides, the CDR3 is TGTGCCAGCAGCCAAGATTGGGGGGTCAACACTGAAGCTTTCTTT.

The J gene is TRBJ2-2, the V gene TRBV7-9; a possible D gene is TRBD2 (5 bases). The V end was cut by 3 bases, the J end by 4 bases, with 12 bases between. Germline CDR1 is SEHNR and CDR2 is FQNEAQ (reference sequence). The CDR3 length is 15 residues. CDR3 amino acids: CASSLLTGSTGELFF. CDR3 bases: TGTGCCAGCAGCTTGCTCACGGGATCCACCGGGGAGCTGTTTTTT.

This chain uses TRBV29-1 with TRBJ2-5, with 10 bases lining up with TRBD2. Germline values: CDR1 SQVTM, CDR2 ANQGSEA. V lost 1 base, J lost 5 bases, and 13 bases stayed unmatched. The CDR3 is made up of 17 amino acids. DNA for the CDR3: TGCAGCGTTGAAGGGCGGCTAGCGGGGGCCGGCATCGAGACCCAGTACTTC. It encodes CSVEGRLAGAGIETQYF.

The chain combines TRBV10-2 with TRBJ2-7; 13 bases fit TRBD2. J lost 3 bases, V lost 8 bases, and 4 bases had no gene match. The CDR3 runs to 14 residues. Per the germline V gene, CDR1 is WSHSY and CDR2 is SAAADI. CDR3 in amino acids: CASQTSGGFYEQYF. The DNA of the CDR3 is TGCGCCAGCCAGACTAGCGGGGGGTTCTACGAGCAGTACTTC.

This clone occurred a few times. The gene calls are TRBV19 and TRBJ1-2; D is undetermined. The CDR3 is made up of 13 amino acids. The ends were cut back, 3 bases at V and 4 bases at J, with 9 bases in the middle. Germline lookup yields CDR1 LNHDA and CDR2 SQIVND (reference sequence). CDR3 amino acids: CASSIGRVYGYTF. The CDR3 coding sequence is TGTGCCAGTAGTATTGGTCGGGTCTATGGCTACACCTTC.

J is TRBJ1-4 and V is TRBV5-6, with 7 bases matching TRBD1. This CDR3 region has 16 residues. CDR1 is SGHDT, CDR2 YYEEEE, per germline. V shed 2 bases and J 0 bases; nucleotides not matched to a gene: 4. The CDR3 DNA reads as TGTGCCAGCAGCTTTTCAGGGGGGCCAACTAATGAAAAACTGTTTTTT. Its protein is CASSFSGGPTNEKLFF.

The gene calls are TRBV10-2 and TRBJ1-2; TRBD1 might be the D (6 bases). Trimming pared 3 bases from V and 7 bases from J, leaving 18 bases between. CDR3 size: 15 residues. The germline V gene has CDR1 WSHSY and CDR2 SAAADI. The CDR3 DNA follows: TGCGCCAGCAGTGACGTTGGGACATATGGAGCTGGCTACACCTTC. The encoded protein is CASSDVGTYGAGYTF.

CDR3 sequence reads: CASSSPFGDGGETQYF. In nucleotides, the CDR3 is TGTGCCAGCAGTTCACCCTTCGGAGACGGGGGGGAGACCCAGTACTTC. The V call is TRBV6-6, the J call TRBJ2-5; 7 bases fit TRBD2. The CDR3 covers 16 residues. CDR1 is MNHNY, CDR2 SVGAGI, per germline (reference sequence). The ends lost 4 bases at V and 5 bases at J; junction bases unmatched: 13.

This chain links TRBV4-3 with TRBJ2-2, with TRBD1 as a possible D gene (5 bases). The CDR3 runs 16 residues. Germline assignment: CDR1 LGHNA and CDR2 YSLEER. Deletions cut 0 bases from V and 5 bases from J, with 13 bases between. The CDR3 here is CASSQDYAGWTGELFF. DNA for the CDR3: TGCGCCAGCAGCCAAGATTATGCAGGGTGGACCGGGGAGCTGTTTTTT.

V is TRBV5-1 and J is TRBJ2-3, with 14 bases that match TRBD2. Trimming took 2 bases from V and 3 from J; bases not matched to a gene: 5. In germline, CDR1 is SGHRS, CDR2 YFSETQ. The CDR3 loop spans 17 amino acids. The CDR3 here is CASSLRLAGGRTDTQYF. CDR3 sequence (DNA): TGCGCCAGCAGCTTAAGACTAGCGGGGGGGCGGACAGATACGCAGTATTTT.

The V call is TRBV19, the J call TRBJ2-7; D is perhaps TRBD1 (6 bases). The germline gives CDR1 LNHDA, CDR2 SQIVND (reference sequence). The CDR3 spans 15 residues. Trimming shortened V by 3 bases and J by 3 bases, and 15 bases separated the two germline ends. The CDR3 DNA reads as TGTGCCAGTAGTATTTTCGGGGACACGGGCTACGAGCAGTACTTC. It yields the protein CASSIFGDTGYEQYF.

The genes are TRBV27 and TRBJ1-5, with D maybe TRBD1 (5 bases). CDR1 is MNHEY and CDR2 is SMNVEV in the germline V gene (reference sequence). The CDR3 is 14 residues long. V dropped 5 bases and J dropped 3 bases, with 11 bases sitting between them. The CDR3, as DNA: TGTGCCAGCAGTCCGTACAGGATCAATCAGCCCCAGCATTTT. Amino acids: CASSPYRINQPQHF.

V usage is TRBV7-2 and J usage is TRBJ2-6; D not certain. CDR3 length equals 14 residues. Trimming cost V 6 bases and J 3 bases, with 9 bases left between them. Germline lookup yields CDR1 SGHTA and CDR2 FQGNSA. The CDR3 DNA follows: TGTGCCAGCAGTCGGGTGGATGGGGCCAACGTCCTGACTTTC. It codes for CASSRVDGANVLTF.

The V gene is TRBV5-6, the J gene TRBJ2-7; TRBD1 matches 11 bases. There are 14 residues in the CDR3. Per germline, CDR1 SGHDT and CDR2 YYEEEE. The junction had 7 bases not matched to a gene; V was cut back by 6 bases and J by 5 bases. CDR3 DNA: TGTGCCAGCACCTACGGACAGGGGGCGAACGAGCAGTACTTC. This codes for CASTYGQGANEQYF.

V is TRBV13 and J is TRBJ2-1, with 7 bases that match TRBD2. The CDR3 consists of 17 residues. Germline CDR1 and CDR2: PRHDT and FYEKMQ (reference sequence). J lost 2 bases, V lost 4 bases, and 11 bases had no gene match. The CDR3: CASSSGMAGRAYNEQFF. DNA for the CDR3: TGTGCCAGCAGCTCCGGAATGGCGGGGAGGGCCTACAATGAGCAGTTCTTC.

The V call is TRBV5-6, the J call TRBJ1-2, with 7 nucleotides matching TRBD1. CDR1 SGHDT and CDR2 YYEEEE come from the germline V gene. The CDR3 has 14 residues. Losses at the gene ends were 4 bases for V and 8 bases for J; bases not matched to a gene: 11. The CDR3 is CASSLDRATGGYTF. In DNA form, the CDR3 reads TGTGCCAGCAGCCTCGACAGGGCAACCGGGGGCTACACCTTC.

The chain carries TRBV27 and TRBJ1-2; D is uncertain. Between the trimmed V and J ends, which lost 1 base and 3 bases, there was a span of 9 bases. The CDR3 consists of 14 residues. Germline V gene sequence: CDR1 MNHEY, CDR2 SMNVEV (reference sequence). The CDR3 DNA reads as TGTGCCAGCAGTTTATATGGGCCCCACTATGGCTACACCTTC. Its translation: CASSLYGPHYGYTF.

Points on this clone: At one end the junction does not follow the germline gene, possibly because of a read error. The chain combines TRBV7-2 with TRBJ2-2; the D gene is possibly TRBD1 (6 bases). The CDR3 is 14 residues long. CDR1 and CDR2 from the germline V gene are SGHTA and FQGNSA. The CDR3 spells CASSWGPGDGELFF. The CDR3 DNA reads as TGTGCCAGTAGCTGGGGCCCAGGGGACGGGGAGCTGTTTTTT.

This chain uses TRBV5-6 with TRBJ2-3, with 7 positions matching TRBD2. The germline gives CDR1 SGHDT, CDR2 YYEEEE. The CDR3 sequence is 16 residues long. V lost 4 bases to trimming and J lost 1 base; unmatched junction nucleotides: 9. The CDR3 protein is CASSPLGGRRTDTQYF. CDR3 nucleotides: TGTGCCAGCAGCCCCCTGGGGGGGAGGCGCACAGATACGCAGTATTTT.